This T cell receptor (beta chain) comes out of a study of OX40 agonist ivuxolimab in advanced cancers. Study information: Patients with prior anti-PD-1, anti-PD-L1 or anti-CTLA-4 therapy were eligible; about 40% had some. Partial responses were recorded for three patients, including one with hepatocellular carcinoma and two with cutaneous melanoma.

Findings of the study overall: The study observed clonal expansion of CD4+ and CD8+ blood T cells by week 6 at 0.1 to 3.0 mg/kg. People who partly responded at 0.1-3.0 mg/kg had some of the least clonal expansion seen.

Clones were read by immunoSEQ multiplex PCR, and TCRdb kept only the in-frame ones, dropping some. This sample yields about 64,000 clones, of which around 84% are seen a single time; around 2.1% belongs to the top ten. Germline CDR1 and CDR2: SGHTA and FQGTGA. With 0 bases removed from V and 6 bases from J, the gap between germline ends came to 9 bases. This CDR3 is 13 amino acids long. About this clone: Its antigen is currently unknown.

Sequenced here: CD4+ or CD8+ T cells sorted from blood, sampled in a trial of the OX40 agonist ivuxolimab. This sequence joins TRBV7-3 and TRBJ2-7, with D unclear. The sequence was collected from an adult with an advanced solid tumor such as melanoma, head and neck, liver or kidney cancer. The CDR3 is CASSLTPPAEQYF. The CDR3 DNA follows: TGTGCCAGCAGCTTAACGCCCCCCGCCGAGCAGTACTTC.